These T cell receptor beta chains were read from a single sample in a study of cytomegalovirus exposure and HLA in healthy donors. The table came from immunoSEQ multiplex PCR; TCRdb's copy has only in-frame clones and leaves some out. Altogether about 150,000 clones are present, around 83% being singletons, with the ten largest covering less than 2.5%. The sample comprised PBMCs. These receptors were taken from a human donor in good health. Each CDR3 is given without its conserved first and last residue. Fields, in order: V gene, CDR3 protein.

>TRBV18
ASSSTGMNTEAF
>TRBV12-5
ASGLQGFYGYT
>TRBV19
ASSLAGGSSYEQY
>TRBV4-1
ASSQARGTSGAKVETQY
>TRBV9
ASSVPRTSAQETQY
>TRBV2
ASSPTATNEKLF
>TRBV4-2
ASSHPSRDYGEQY
>TRBV7-8
ASSLGPFIPQETQY
>TRBV30
AWSVPGSSNQPQH
>TRBV11-3
ASSLVMNTGELF
>TRBV27
ASSFLLAGRPGELF
>TRBV25-1
ASSSGDSAGGYNEQF
>TRBV6-4
ASSESGLATDTQY
>TRBV29-1
SVPPDSYGYT
>TRBV9
ASRETGGAQAF
>TRBV15
ATSRGLAGREQY
>TRBV7-3
ASSFGRGETQY
>TRBV27
ASSLGRVPDTQY
>TRBV4-1
ASSQEAGGGSYEQY
>TRBV27
ASSTALLETQY
>TRBV5-5
ASSRSPGTNEKLF
>TRBV18
ASSPISGENQPQH
>TRBV6-5
ASKGAGGNTEAF
>TRBV28
ASSLDDYAEQY
>TRBV28
ASSLQLVGYQPQH
>TRBV5-1
ASSLGRGGADTQY
>TRBV23-1
ASSLSGTGDKAGGNSGANVLT
>TRBV7-6
ASSLAQGNTIY
>TRBV5-1
ASSRDGGNNQPQH
>TRBV9
ASSVDGRPTGELF
>TRBV19
ASSDRAISYNEQF